The 27 T cell receptor beta chains reported below all come from one sample, sequenced in a study of human T cells and chemical hapten exposure. Each CDR3 protein gets one entry after TCRdb re-called the RACE reads with MiXCR. The data show roughly 110,000 distinct CDR3 sequences, around 12% seen once. Time point described: pre-sensitization, week 0. Treatment here: therapeutic diphenylcyclopropenone sensitization with weekly scalp DPC. The source material was whole blood, sampled in connection with sensitization to the hapten diphenylcyclopropenone (DPC). The receptors were gathered from a woman in her forties or fifties with alopecia areata. Some clones in this sample may be carry-over from other donors' samples.

This clonotype occurred many times. CDR3 sequence: CASSLAAYEQYF. CDR3 sequence (DNA): TGTGCCAGCAGCTTAGCTGCCTACGAGCAGTACTTC. The chain is built from TRBV7-2 and TRBJ2-7; no clear D gene. V dropped 0 bases and J dropped 2 bases, with 2 bases sitting between them. The CDR3 covers 12 residues. Germline V gene data show CDR1 as SGHTA and CDR2 as FQGNSA.

A few counts support this clonotype. The chain employs TRBV6-5 and TRBJ2-7; D tentatively reads TRBD1 or TRBD2 (5 bases each). Germline V CDR1 and CDR2: MNHEY, SVGAGI. V was trimmed by 0 bases and J by 0 bases, leaving 15 bases between them. This CDR3 comprises 17 residues. DNA of the CDR3: TGTGCCAGCAGTTACTCGAATCCGGCAGGGAGCTCCTACGAGCAGTACTTC. Protein sequence: CASSYSNPAGSSYEQYF.

This clonotype was seen a handful of times. The J gene is TRBJ2-3, the V gene TRBV12-3 or TRBV12-4; D gene unclear. The CDR3 sequence is 11 residues long. Deletions cut 6 bases from V and 5 bases from J, with 6 bases between. CDR3 bases: TGTGCCAGCAGCAATAGAGATACGCAGTATTTT. The encoded protein is CASSNRDTQYF.

At least ten counts were recorded for this clonotype. The chain recombines TRBV6-6 with TRBJ1-4, with 9 bases matching TRBD1. Germline V gene lookup returns CDR1 MNHNY and CDR2 SVGAGI (reference sequence). J lost 8 bases, V lost 3 bases, and 7 bases had no gene match. The CDR3 runs 15 residues. CDR3: CASSYGTGTIEKLFF. CDR3 bases: TGTGCCAGCAGTTATGGGACAGGGACTATCGAAAAACTGTTTTTT.

In its sample, this clonotype was seen many times. V gene TRBV19 combines with J gene TRBJ2-3; 11 bases are shared with TRBD1. CDR3 length: 14 residues. V lost 6 bases to trimming and J lost 4 bases; unmatched junction nucleotides: 3. The germline V gene has CDR1 LNHDA and CDR2 SQIVND (reference sequence). Here the CDR3 reads CASRRTGGADTQYF. CDR3 DNA sequence: TGTGCCAGTAGGCGGACAGGGGGCGCAGATACGCAGTATTTT. The full variable domain, completed using reference TRBV19 and TRBJ2-3, is DGGITQSPKYLFRKEGQNVTLSCEQNLNHDAMYWYRQDPGQGLRLIYYSQIVNDFQKGDIAEGYSVSREKKESFPLTVTSAQKNPTAFYLCASRRTGGADTQYFGPGTRLTVL.

This clonotype was detected a few times. The V and J genes are TRBV15 and TRBJ2-3, with a possible D match to TRBD2 (5 bases). With 0 bases removed from V and 0 bases from J, the gap between germline ends came to 10 bases. This CDR3 comprises 16 residues. Germline CDR1 reads LNHNV; CDR2 reads YYDKDF (reference sequence). This CDR3 reads CATSREAVLSTDTQYF. CDR3 sequence (DNA): TGTGCCACCAGCAGAGAAGCGGTCCTCAGCACAGATACGCAGTATTTT.

This clonotype came up many times. The chain employs TRBV20-1 and TRBJ1-6, with D possibly matching TRBD1 (6 bases). From germline, CDR1 is DFQATT and CDR2 SNEGSKA (reference sequence). This CDR3 contains 14 residues. The germline V and J ends were trimmed by 0 bases and 7 bases, with 10 bases remaining between them. In nucleotides, the CDR3 is TGCAGTGCTAGAGACAGGGGAGAAAATTCACCCCTCCACTTT. Protein sequence: CSARDRGENSPLHF.

This clonotype appeared many times. The J gene is TRBJ2-1, the V gene TRBV3-1; TRBD1 is a possible D gene (5 bases). Looked up from germline, CDR1 is LGHDT and CDR2 is YNNKEL (reference sequence). There are 14 residues in the CDR3. Trimming pared 3 bases from V and 7 bases from J, leaving 13 bases between. For the CDR3, the DNA is TGTGCCAGCAGCCAGACGAAGGGGCGGAATGAGCAGTTCTTC. This translates into CASSQTKGRNEQFF.

In regard to this clonotype: A much larger clone lies one base from this, so it may be a read error. J is TRBJ2-3 and V is TRBV7-2; D not certain. The germline CDR1 and CDR2 sequences are SGHTA and FQGNSA. This CDR3 spans 14 amino acids. The V end lost 5 bases, the J end lost 1 base, and 10 bases lay between the germline ends. Written as DNA, the CDR3 is TGTGCCAGCAGCCCTAATGGGGGCACAGATACGCAGTATTTT. This translates into CASSPNGGTDTQYF.

The chain is built from TRBV13 and TRBJ1-6; D is perhaps TRBD1 (6 bases). Trimming cost V 5 bases and J 7 bases, with 15 bases left between them. The CDR3 is made up of 15 amino acids. Germline V gene sequence: CDR1 PRHDT, CDR2 FYEKMQ (reference sequence). CDR3 coding DNA: TGTGCCAGCAGCAGAAGCAGGGGACTCAATTCACCCCTCCACTTT. It specifies CASSRSRGLNSPLHF.

The table lists this clonotype with a few counts. The chain has TRBV3-1 and TRBJ2-1; 9 positions match TRBD2. The CDR3 length is 16 residues. Germline assignment: CDR1 LGHDT and CDR2 YNNKEL (reference sequence). V shed 4 bases, J shed 0 bases, and the junction held 4 bases outside the gene matches. CDR3 sequence: CASSPRAGGSYNEQFF. DNA for the CDR3: TGTGCCAGCAGCCCGAGAGCGGGAGGCTCCTACAATGAGCAGTTCTTC.

This clonotype was seen only a few times. This sequence joins TRBV12-3 or TRBV12-4 and TRBJ2-1, with TRBD2 identical over 10 bases. CDR3 size: 15 residues. With V trimmed by 5 bases and J by 2 bases, 3 bases remained unmatched. The CDR3 sequence: CASSPSGGTYNEQFF. Written as DNA, the CDR3 is TGTGCCAGCAGTCCTAGCGGGGGAACCTACAATGAGCAGTTCTTC.

The chain combines TRBV20-1 with TRBJ2-7, with a weak D call TRBD1 (5 bases). V lost 0 bases and J 4 bases, leaving 16 bases between the germline ends. The CDR3 loop spans 15 amino acids. The germline V gene has CDR1 DFQATT and CDR2 SNEGSKA (reference sequence). The CDR3 DNA reads TGCAGTGCTAGAGATGACCTAGGGGAACTTTACGAGCAGTACTTC. Translation: CSARDDLGELYEQYF.

This chain links TRBV28 with TRBJ2-7, with 9 bases matching TRBD1. Germline assignment: CDR1 MDHEN and CDR2 SYDVKM. The CDR3 is 16 residues long. The V and J ends lost 5 bases and 0 bases, in that order; junction bases with no gene match: 8. The CDR3 sequence: CASSPSGTGRSYEQYF. CDR3 DNA: TGTGCCAGCAGTCCATCCGGGACAGGGCGCTCCTACGAGCAGTACTTC. Full variable domain (missing parts from reference TRBV28 and TRBJ2-7): DVKVTQSSRYLVKRTGEKVFLECVQDMDHENMFWYRQDPGLGLRLIYFSYDVKMKEKGDIPEGYSVSREKKERFSLILESASTNQTSMYLCASSPSGTGRSYEQYFGPGTRLTVT.

This clonotype has at least ten counts. This rearrangement joins TRBV7-2 to TRBJ2-5; the D gene is possibly TRBD1 (5 bases). The CDR3 covers 12 residues. Between the trimmed V and J ends, which lost 5 bases and 5 bases, there was a span of 9 bases. Germline-derived CDR1 and CDR2 are SGHTA and FQGNSA. The CDR3 bases are TGTGCCAGCAGCCTGTGGGGCGAGACCCAGTACTTC. Protein: CASSLWGETQYF. Together with reference TRBV7-2 and TRBJ2-5, the CDR3 gives the full variable domain: GAGVSQSPSNKVTEKGKDVELRCDPISGHTALYWYRQSLGQGLEFLIYFQGNSAPDKSGLPSDRFSAERTGGSVSTLTIQRTQQEDSAVYLCASSLWGETQYFGPGTRLLVL.

This CDR3 is CASSFNGRQETQYF. The CDR3 DNA reads as TGTGCCAGCAGCTTTAATGGCAGACAAGAGACCCAGTACTTC. The chain carries TRBV11-3 and TRBJ2-5; D not certain. V was shortened by 3 bases and J by 2 bases, with 10 bases between the two germline ends. CDR3 length: 14 amino acids. The germline V gene encodes CDR1 SGHNT and CDR2 YENEEA.

Many counts were recorded for this clonotype. The DNA is omitted, as the CDR3 cannot be located on it reliably, and the CDR3 follows TCRdb's listing. The chain recombines TRBV7-5 with TRBJ1-2; the D call of TRBD1 is as the table states it, not checked on the DNA. TRBV7-5 has pseudogene status. The CDR3 extends over 15 residues, inclusive of both ends. The CDR3 protein is CISVPEVGQAYGYTF.

The J gene is TRBJ2-7, the V gene TRBV6-2 or TRBV6-3; tentatively, D is TRBD2 (6 bases). Germline V gene lookup returns CDR1 MNHEY and CDR2 SVGEGT. The V end was cut by 7 bases, the J end by 5 bases, with 12 bases between. CDR3 length: 12 amino acids. DNA of the CDR3: TGTGCCAGCACCCTGGGAGGAAACGAGCAGTACTTC. Translating it yields CASTLGGNEQYF.

V is TRBV6-1 and J is TRBJ2-5, with D unclear. Trimming took off 1 base at V and 3 bases at J, with 6 bases between the two ends. CDR3 length: 13 residues. CDR1 is MNHNS and CDR2 is SASEGT in the germline V gene. The CDR3 DNA follows: TGTGCCAGCAGTGAAGTCTGGGAAGAGACCCAGTACTTC. Translated: CASSEVWEETQYF.

This clonotype was seen more than once but under ten times. Here the CDR3 DNA reads TGTGCCAGCCGGTCGACAGGGTTCACCGGGGAGCTGTTTTTT. Translating it yields CASRSTGFTGELFF. The V gene is TRBV19, the J gene TRBJ2-2; 7 bases agree with TRBD1. CDR1 is LNHDA and CDR2 is SQIVND in the germline V gene (reference sequence). The CDR3 totals 14 residues. The ends lost 9 bases at V and 4 bases at J; junction bases unmatched: 8.

The J gene is TRBJ1-2, the V gene TRBV28, with D hard to call. Germline V gene lookup returns CDR1 MDHEN and CDR2 SYDVKM. The CDR3 is made up of 12 amino acids. Trimming pared 2 bases from V and 8 bases from J, leaving 9 bases between. The CDR3: CASSLGPRGYTF. CDR3 coding DNA: TGTGCCAGCAGTTTAGGGCCCCGCGGCTACACCTTC.

The chain uses TRBV5-1 and TRBJ1-1; 9 bases map to TRBD1. Per the germline V gene, CDR1 is SGHRS and CDR2 is YFSETQ. V gave up 0 bases and J gave up 3 bases; unmatched junction bases: 3. The CDR3 runs to 15 residues. Here the CDR3 reads CASSLGTGEDTEAFF. The CDR3 DNA follows: TGCGCCAGCAGCTTGGGGACAGGGGAAGACACTGAAGCTTTCTTT.

This chain uses TRBV12-3 or TRBV12-4 with TRBJ2-1; 12 nucleotides match TRBD2. Trimming took 6 bases from V and 2 from J; bases not matched to a gene: 11. The CDR3 contains 18 residues. DNA of the CDR3: TGTGCCAGCAGCAAGGGACTAGCGGGTGCCAGGGCCTACAATGAGCAGTTCTTC. Amino acid sequence: CASSKGLAGARAYNEQFF.

This clonotype was counted ten times or more. The rearrangement joins TRBV11-2 to TRBJ1-2; D possibly corresponds to TRBD1 (6 bases). Deletions cut 0 bases from V and 5 bases from J, with 19 bases between. The CDR3 consists of 17 residues. In germline, CDR1 is SGHAT, CDR2 FQNNGV. CDR3 protein: CASSLDIDASRGYGYTF. The CDR3 DNA follows: TGTGCCAGCAGCTTAGATATCGACGCCAGCAGGGGATATGGCTACACCTTC.

The J gene is TRBJ2-3, the V gene TRBV18; no reliable D call. There are 14 residues in the CDR3. Germline V gives CDR1 KGHSH, CDR2 LQKENI. V was shortened by 6 bases and J by 2 bases, with 12 bases between the two germline ends. The CDR3 reads CASSSITTTDTQYF. The CDR3 DNA is TGTGCCAGCTCTTCGATCACTACCACAGATACGCAGTATTTT.

As to this clonotype: Possible read error: a much larger clone is one base away. The chain employs TRBV2 and TRBJ2-5, with a weak D call TRBD1 (6 bases). Trimming removed 7 bases from V and 7 bases from J, with 22 bases in between. The CDR3 has 15 amino acids. Germline V gene sequence: CDR1 SNHLY, CDR2 FYNNEI. The CDR3 loop reads CASMNRTGFRGTQYF. CDR3 nucleotide sequence: TGTGCCAGCATGAACCGTACAGGGTTCAGGGGGACCCAGTACTTC.

The table lists this clonotype with a few counts. V gene TRBV11-2 combines with J gene TRBJ2-7; TRBD1 matches 10 bases. Germline V gene sequence: CDR1 SGHAT, CDR2 FQNNGV. J lost 5 bases, V lost 6 bases, and 7 bases had no gene match. The CDR3 length is 14 residues. The CDR3 DNA is TGTGCCAGCAGACAGGGACAGGGGAGGGACGAGCAGTACTTC. Translated: CASRQGQGRDEQYF.